The rows below give T cell receptor beta chains drawn from one sample of a study of patients and donors after allogeneic stem cell transplantation. TCRdb reprocessed the RT-PCR reads via MiXCR and lists one record per CDR3 protein. Altogether over 150,000 distinct CDR3 sequences are present, approximately 31% being singletons, with the ten largest covering roughly 3%. Sequenced: blood, either unsorted or a sorted T cell fraction (not recorded which). These receptors all come from a human donor who was either an allogeneic HSCT recipient or a stem cell or donor lymphocyte infusion donor (not recorded which). It is not recorded whose cells these are; they may come from a transplant donor. Both conserved end residues are part of each CDR3. A D gene is named only where the DNA matches it firmly. Some rows have no size entry. The others give once, few or many, or a class for an expanded clone.

TRBV12-3/TRBV12-4	-	TRBJ2-7	TRBD2	CASSRSGANYEQYF	TGTGCCAGCAGCAGGAGCGGGGCCAACTACGAGCAGTACTTC
TRBV7-9	many	TRBJ1-2	TRBD1	CASSLRGGNYGYTF	TGTGCCAGCAGCTTACGAGGGGGCAACTATGGCTACACCTTC
TRBV4-3	few	TRBJ1-2	-	CASSQAQTSNYGYTF	TGCGCCAGCAGCCAAGCCCAGACATCTAACTATGGCTACACCTTC
TRBV13	few	TRBJ2-7	TRBD1	CASSPRQGGYEQYF	TGTGCCAGCAGCCCTCGACAGGGGGGCTACGAGCAGTACTTC
TRBV12-3/TRBV12-4	few	TRBJ2-5	TRBD2	CASSLRLAAETQYF	TGTGCCAGCAGTTTACGACTAGCGGCGGAGACCCAGTACTTC
TRBV7-3	-	TRBJ2-1	-	CASSSNRDNYNEQFF	TGTGCCAGCAGCTCAAACCGGGACAACTACAATGAGCAGTTCTTC
TRBV11-2	once	TRBJ2-5	TRBD2	CASSLVSGRYPLQETQYF	TGTGCCAGCAGCTTAGTTTCCGGGAGGTACCCCCTGCAAGAGACCCAGTACTTC
TRBV5-1	-	TRBJ2-7	TRBD2	CASSSGLTYEQYF	TGCGCCAGCAGTTCGGGACTAACCTACGAGCAGTACTTC
TRBV3-1	-	TRBJ2-7	-	CASSQVGYEQYF	TGTGCCAGCAGCCAAGTGGGCTACGAGCAGTACTTC
TRBV29-1	few	TRBJ2-1	-	CSVEDVIRSSYNEQFF	TGCAGCGTTGAAGATGTGATCAGGAGCTCCTACAATGAGCAGTTCTTC
TRBV6-4	-	TRBJ2-1	TRBD2	CASSDSGSGRTDEQFF	TGTGCCAGCAGTGACTCGGGTAGCGGGAGAACGGATGAGCAGTTCTTC
TRBV4-3	-	TRBJ2-1	-	CASSQDPIGYLTYNEQFF	TGCGCCAGCAGCCAAGACCCCATCGGCTACTTAACCTACAATGAGCAGTTCTTC
TRBV7-2	-	TRBJ1-2	TRBD1	CASRLGQGGRETNYGYTF	TGTGCCAGCAGGCTGGGACAGGGTGGACGGGAAACGAACTATGGCTACACCTTC
TRBV20-1	few	TRBJ1-2	TRBD1	CSASDRVLHGYTF	TGCAGTGCTAGTGACAGGGTATTACATGGCTACACCTTC
TRBV12-3/TRBV12-4	many	TRBJ1-1	-	CASSFRGTEAFF	TGTGCCAGCAGTTTTAGGGGAACTGAAGCTTTCTTT
TRBV12-3/TRBV12-4	few	TRBJ1-2	TRBD1	CASNQGQFVGGYTF	TGTGCCAGCAACCAGGGACAGTTCGTAGGTGGCTACACCTTC
TRBV3-2	-	TRBJ1-1	-	CARGTTCRGLNTEAFF	TGTGCCAGAGGTACAACCTGCAGGGGTCTGAACACTGAAGCTTTCTTT